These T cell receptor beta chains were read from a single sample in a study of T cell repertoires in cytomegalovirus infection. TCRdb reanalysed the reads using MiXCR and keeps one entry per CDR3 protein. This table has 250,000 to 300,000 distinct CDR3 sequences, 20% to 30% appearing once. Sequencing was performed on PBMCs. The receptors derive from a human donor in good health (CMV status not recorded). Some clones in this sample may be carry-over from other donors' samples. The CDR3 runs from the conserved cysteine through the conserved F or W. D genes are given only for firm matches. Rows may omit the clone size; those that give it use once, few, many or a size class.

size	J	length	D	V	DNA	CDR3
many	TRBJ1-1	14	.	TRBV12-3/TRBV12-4	TGTGCCAGCAGTATTAAGGGAGTGAACACTGAAGCTTTCTTT	CASSIKGVNTEAFF
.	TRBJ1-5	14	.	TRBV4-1	TGCGCCAGCAGCCAAGATCGGAGTTCCCAGCCCCAGCATTTT	CASSQDRSSQPQHF
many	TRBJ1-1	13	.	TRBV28	TGTGCCAGCAGCACGTCATGGCGGACTGAAGCTTTCTTT	CASSTSWRTEAFF
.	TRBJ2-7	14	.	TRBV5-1	TGCGCCAGCAGCCCGGGCGGGGATAGCTACGAGCAGTACTTC	CASSPGGDSYEQYF
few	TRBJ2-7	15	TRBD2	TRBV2	TGTGCCAGCAGAGGGACTAGCGGGAGAGCGGGCGAGCAGTACTTC	CASRGTSGRAGEQYF
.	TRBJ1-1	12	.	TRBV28	TGTGCCAGCAGTGGGAGACTGAGAGAAGCTTTCTTT	CASSGRLREAFF
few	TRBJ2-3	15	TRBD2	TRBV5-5	TGTGCCAGCAGCCCGCGACTAGCGGGAGAAGATACGCAGTATTTT	CASSPRLAGEDTQYF
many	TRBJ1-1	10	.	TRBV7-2	TGTGCCAGCAGCTTCAGTGAAGCTTTCTTT	CASSFSEAFF
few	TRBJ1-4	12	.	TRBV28	TGTGCCAGCAGCATCATGGATGAAAAACTGTTTTTT	CASSIMDEKLFF
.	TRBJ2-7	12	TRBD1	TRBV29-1	TGCAGCGCCGGGACAGGGGGCAACGAGCAGTACTTC	CSAGTGGNEQYF
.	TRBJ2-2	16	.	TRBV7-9	TGTGCCAGCAGCCCGGGACTCTCCCCGGAGACCGGGGAGCTGTTTTTT	CASSPGLSPETGELFF
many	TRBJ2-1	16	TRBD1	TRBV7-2	TGTGCCAGCAGCTTCGCTTCAGGGGGATCTGGCAATGAGCAGTTCTTC	CASSFASGGSGNEQFF
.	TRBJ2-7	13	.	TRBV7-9	TGTGCCAGCAGCCCGGACGGCTCCTACGAGCAGTACTTC	CASSPDGSYEQYF
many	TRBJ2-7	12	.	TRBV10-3	TGTGCCATCACGAATACGGGTTCCGAGCAGTACTTC	CAITNTGSEQYF
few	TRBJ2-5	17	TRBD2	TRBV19	TGTGCCAGTAGTCCATACCCGGGACTAGCGGGAGTAGAGACCCAGTACTTC	CASSPYPGLAGVETQYF
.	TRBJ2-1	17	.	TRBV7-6	TGTGCCAGCAGCCCAAACTCGGGAGCGGCCTCCTACAATGAGCAGTTCTTC	CASSPNSGAASYNEQFF
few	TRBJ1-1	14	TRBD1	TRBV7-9	TGTGCCAGCAGCTTGGCAGGGGGGTCTTATGAAGCTTTCTTT	CASSLAGGSYEAFF
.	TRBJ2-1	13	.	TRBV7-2	TGTGCCAGCAGCCAGATGATGGGGGTAGGGCAGTTCTTC	CASSQMMGVGQFF
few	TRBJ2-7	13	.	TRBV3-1	TGTGCCAGCAGTCAAATTGGGGGATACGAGCAGTACTTC	CASSQIGGYEQYF
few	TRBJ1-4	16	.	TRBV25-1	TGTGCCAGCAGTGACAATTCGAGGCAGACCTATGAAAAACTGTTTTTT	CASSDNSRQTYEKLFF
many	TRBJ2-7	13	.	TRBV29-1	TGCAGCGTTGAAGAAGAGGCAGGGACAGAGCAGTACTTC	CSVEEEAGTEQYF
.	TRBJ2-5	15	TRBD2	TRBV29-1	TGCAGCGTTCGGACTAGCGGGAGCCGCCAAGAGACCCAGTACTTC	CSVRTSGSRQETQYF
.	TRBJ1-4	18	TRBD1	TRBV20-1	TGCAGTGCTAGAGATGAGGGACAGGTGAAAGAGACTAATGAAAAACTGTTTTTT	CSARDEGQVKETNEKLFF
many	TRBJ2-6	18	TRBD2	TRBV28	TGTGCCAGCAGTTTATTGGTTAGCGGGAGTTCTGGGGCCAACGTCCTGACTTTC	CASSLLVSGSSGANVLTF
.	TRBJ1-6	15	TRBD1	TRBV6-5	TGTGCCAGCAGGACGGGACAGGGAGTGGATTCACCCCTCCACTTT	CASRTGQGVDSPLHF
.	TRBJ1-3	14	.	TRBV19	TGTGCCACCTGGGGACGCCTCTCTGGAAACACCATATATTTT	CATWGRLSGNTIYF
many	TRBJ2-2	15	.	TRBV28	TGTGCCAGCGCCTCATTTGCCGGGGGTACCGGGGAGCTGTTTTTT	CASASFAGGTGELFF
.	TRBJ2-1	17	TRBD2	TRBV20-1	TGCAGTGCTAGAGCTATAATAGGGCTAGCGGGGGGCAAAGAGCAGTTCTTC	CSARAIIGLAGGKEQFF
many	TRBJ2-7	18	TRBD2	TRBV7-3	TGTGCCAGCAGCTTAAACCCTCCTACTAGCGGGGGGGCCGGCGAGCAGTACTTC	CASSLNPPTSGGAGEQYF
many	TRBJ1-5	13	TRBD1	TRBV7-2	TGTGCCACCGGACAGGGAAGCAATCAGCCCCAGCATTTT	CATGQGSNQPQHF
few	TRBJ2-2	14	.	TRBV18	TGTGCCAGCTCCCTCGACCCGATGCCCGGGGAGCTGTTTTTT	CASSLDPMPGELFF
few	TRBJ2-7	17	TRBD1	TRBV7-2	TGTGCCAGCAGCTTTAGGGGGACAGGGTCTCGGGTCTACGAGCAGTACTTC	CASSFRGTGSRVYEQYF
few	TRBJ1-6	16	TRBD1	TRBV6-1	TGTGCCAGCAGCCCAGGACAGGGGGCTTATAATTCACCCCTCCACTTT	CASSPGQGAYNSPLHF